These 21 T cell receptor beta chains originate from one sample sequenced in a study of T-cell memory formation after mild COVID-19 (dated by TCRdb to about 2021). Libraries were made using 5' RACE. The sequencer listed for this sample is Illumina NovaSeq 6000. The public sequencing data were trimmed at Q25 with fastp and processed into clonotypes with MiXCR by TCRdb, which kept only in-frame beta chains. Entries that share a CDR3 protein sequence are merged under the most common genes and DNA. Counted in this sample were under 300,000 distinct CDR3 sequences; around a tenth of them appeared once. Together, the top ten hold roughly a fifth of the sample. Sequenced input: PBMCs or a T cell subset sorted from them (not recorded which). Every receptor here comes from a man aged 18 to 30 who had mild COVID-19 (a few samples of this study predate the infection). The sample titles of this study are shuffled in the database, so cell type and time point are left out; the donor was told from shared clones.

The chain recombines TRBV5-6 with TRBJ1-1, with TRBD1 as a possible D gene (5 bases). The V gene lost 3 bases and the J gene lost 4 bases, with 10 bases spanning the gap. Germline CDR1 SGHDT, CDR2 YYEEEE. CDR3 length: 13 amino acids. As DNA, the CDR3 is TGTGCCAGCAGCTCAGGGAAGTCCACTGAAGCTTTCTTT. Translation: CASSSGKSTEAFF.

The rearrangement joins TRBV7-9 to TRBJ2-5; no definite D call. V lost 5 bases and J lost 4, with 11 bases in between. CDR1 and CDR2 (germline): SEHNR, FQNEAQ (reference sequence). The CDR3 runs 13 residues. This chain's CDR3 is CASSPPNGETQYF. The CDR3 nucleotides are TGTGCCAGCAGCCCCCCCAATGGAGAGACCCAGTACTTC.

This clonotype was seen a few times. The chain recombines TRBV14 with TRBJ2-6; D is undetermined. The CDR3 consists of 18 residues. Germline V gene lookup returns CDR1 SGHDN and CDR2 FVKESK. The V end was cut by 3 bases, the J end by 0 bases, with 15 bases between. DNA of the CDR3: TGTGCCAGCAGCCATCCTTTAGGCGCGGTCTCTGGGGCCAACGTCCTGACTTTC. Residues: CASSHPLGAVSGANVLTF.

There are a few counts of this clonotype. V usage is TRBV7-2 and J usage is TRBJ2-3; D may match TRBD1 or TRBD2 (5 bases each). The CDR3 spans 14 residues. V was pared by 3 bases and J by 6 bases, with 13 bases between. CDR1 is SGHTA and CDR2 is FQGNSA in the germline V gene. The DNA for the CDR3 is TGTGCCAGCAGCTTTGGTTGGGGGACGGATACGCAGTATTTT. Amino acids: CASSFGWGTDTQYF.

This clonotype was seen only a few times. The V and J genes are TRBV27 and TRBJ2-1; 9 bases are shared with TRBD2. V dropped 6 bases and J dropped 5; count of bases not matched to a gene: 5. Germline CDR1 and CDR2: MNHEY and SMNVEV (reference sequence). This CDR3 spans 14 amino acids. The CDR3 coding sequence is TGTGCCAGCAGCGCGGGGGGGCCACACAATGAGCAGTTCTTC. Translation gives CASSAGGPHNEQFF.

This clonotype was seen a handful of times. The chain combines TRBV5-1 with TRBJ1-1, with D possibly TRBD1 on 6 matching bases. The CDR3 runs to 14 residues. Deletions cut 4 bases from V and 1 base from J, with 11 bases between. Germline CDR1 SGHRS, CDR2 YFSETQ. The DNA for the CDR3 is TGCGCCAGCAGCGCGATACAGGGGAACACTGAAGCTTTCTTT. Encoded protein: CASSAIQGNTEAFF.

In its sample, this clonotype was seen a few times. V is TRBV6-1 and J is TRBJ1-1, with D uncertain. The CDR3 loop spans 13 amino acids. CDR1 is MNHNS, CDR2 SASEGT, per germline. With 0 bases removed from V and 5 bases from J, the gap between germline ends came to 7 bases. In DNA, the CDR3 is TGTGCCAGCAGTGAAGCGAGGAGTACTGAAGCTTTCTTT. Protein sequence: CASSEARSTEAFF.

CDR3 loop: CASSHEWGGDPSYEQYF. The CDR3 DNA is TGTGCCAGCAGCCATGAGTGGGGCGGGGACCCATCCTACGAGCAGTACTTC. This rearrangement joins TRBV7-9 to TRBJ2-7; perhaps TRBD2 as D (6 bases). The CDR3 consists of 17 residues. CDR1 is SEHNR, CDR2 FQNEAQ, per germline (reference sequence). The ends were cut back, 5 bases at V and 1 base at J, with 21 bases in the middle.

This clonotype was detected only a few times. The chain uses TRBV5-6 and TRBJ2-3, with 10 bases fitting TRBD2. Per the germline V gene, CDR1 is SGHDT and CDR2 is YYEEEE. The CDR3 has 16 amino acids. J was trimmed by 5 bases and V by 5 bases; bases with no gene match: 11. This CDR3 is CASRAQASGGIDTQYF. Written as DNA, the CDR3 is TGTGCCAGCAGAGCGCAGGCTAGCGGGGGTATAGATACGCAGTATTTT.

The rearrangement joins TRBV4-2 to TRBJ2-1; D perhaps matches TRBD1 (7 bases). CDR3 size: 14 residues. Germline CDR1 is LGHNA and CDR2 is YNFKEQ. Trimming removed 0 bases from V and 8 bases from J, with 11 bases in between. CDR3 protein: CASSQEQGRHEQFF. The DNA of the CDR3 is TGTGCCAGCAGCCAAGAACAGGGGAGGCATGAGCAGTTCTTC.

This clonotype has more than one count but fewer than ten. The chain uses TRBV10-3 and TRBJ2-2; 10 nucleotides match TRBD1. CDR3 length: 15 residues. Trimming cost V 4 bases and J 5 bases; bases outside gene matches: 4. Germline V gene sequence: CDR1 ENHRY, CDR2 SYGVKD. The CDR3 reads CAISVQGQGTGELFF. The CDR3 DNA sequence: TGTGCCATCAGTGTCCAGGGACAGGGGACCGGGGAGCTGTTTTTT.

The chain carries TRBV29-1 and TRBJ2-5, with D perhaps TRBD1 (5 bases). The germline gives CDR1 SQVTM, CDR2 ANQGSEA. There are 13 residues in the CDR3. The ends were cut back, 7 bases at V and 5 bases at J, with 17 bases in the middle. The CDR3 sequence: CSGGSMVGETQYF. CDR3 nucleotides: TGCAGCGGGGGCAGCATGGTAGGGGAGACCCAGTACTTC. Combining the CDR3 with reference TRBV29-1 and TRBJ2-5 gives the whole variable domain SAVISQKPSRDICQRGTSLTIQCQVDSQVTMMFWYRQQPGQSLTLIATANQGSEATYESGFVIDKFPISRPNLTFSTLTVSNMSPEDSSIYLCSGGSMVGETQYFGPGTRLLVL.

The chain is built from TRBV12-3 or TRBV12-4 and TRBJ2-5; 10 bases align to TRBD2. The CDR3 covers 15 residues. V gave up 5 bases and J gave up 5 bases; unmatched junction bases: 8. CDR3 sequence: CASSRQRGGDETQYF. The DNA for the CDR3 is TGTGCCAGCAGTCGGCAGCGGGGGGGCGATGAGACCCAGTACTTC.

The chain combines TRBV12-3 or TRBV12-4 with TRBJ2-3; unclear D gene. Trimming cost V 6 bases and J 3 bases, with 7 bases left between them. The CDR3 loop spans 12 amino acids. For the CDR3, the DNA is TGTGCCAGCAGGACGGCGACAGATACGCAGTATTTT. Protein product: CASRTATDTQYF.

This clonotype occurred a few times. CDR3 nucleotide sequence: TGTGCCAGCAGTGAAGCAAGGGGCAATCAGCCCCAGCATTTT. The encoded protein is CASSEARGNQPQHF. V is TRBV6-1 and J is TRBJ1-5; no firm D call. Trimming removed 0 bases at V and 2 bases at J, with 5 bases between. Per germline, CDR1 MNHNS and CDR2 SASEGT. There are 14 residues in the CDR3.

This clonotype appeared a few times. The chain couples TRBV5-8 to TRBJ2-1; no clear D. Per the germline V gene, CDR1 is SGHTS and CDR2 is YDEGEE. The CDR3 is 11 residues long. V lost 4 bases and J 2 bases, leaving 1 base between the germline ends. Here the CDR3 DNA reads TGTGCCAGCAGCGCCTACAATGAGCAGTTCTTC. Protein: CASSAYNEQFF.

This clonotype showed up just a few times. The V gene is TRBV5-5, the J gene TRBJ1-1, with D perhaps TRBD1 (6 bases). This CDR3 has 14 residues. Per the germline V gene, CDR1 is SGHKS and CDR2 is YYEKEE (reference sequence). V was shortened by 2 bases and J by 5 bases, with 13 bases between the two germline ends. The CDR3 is CASSFGGQGTEAFF. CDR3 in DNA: TGTGCCAGCAGCTTTGGGGGGCAAGGAACTGAAGCTTTCTTT.

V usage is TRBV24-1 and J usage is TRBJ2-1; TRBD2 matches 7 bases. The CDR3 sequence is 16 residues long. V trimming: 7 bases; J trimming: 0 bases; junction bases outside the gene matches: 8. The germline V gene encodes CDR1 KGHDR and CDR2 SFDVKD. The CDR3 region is CATSRGDRGSYNEQFF. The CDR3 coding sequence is TGTGCCACCAGCCGGGGGGACCGAGGCTCCTACAATGAGCAGTTCTTC.

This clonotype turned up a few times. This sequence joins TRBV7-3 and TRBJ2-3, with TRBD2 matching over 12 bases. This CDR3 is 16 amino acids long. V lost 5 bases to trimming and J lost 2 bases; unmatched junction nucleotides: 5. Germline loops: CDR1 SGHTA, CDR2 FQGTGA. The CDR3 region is CASSTGLAGLTDTQYF. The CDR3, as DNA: TGTGCCAGCAGCACCGGACTAGCGGGGCTCACAGATACGCAGTATTTT.

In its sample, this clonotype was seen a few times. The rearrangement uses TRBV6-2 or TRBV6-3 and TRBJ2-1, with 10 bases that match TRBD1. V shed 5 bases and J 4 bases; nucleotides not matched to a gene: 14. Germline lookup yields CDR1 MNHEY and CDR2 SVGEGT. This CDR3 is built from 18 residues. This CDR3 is CASSPWGQGPGTYNEQFF. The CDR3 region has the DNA TGTGCCAGCAGTCCCTGGGGACAGGGGCCTGGGACGTACAATGAGCAGTTCTTC.

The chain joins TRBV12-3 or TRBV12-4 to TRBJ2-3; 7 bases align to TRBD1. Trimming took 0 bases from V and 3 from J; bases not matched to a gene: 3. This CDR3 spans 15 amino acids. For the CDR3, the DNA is TGTGCCAGCAGTTTAGCCAGGGGGTGGACAGATACGCAGTATTTT. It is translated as CASSLARGWTDTQYF.